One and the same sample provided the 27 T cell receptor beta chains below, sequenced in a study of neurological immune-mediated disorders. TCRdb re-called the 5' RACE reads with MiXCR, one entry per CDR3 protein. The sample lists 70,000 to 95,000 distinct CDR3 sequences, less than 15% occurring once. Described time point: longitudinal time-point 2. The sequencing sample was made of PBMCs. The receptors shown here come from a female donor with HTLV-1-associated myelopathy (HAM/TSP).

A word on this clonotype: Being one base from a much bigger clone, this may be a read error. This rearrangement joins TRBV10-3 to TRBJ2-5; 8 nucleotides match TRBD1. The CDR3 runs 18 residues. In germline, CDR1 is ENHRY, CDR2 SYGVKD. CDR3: CVISNVLGTGVSQETQYF. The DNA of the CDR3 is TGTGTCATCAGCAACGTCCTCGGGACAGGAGTCTCCCAAGAGACCCAGTACTTC.

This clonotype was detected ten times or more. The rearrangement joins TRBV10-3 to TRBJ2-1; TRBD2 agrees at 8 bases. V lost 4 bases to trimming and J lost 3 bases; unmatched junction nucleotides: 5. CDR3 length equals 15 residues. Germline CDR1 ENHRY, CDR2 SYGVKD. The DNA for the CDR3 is TGTGCCATCAGTGTCGGGGGGGCCGTCTACAATGAGCAGTTCTTC. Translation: CAISVGGAVYNEQFF.

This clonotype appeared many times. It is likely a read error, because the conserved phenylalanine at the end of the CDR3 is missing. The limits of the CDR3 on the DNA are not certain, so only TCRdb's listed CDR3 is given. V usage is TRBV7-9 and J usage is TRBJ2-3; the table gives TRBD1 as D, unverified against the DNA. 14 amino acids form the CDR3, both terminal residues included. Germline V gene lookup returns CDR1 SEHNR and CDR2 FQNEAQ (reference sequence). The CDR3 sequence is CASSLAGETPGDCI.

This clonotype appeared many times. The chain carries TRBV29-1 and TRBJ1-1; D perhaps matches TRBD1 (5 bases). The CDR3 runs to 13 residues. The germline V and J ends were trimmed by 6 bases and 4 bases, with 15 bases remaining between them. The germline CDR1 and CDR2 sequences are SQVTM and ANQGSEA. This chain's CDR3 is CSVAGGVSTEAFF. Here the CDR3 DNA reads TGCAGCGTGGCGGGGGGGGTATCCACTGAAGCTTTCTTT.

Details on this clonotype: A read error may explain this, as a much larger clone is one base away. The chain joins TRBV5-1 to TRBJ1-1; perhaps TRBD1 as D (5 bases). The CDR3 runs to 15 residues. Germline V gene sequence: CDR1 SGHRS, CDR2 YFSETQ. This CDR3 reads CVSSLAWGTNTEAFF. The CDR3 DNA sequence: TGCGTCAGCAGCTTGGCTTGGGGGACGAACACTGAAGCTTTCTTT. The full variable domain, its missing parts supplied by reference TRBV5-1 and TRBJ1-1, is KAGVTQTPRYLIKTRGQQVTLSCSPISGHRSVSWYQQTPGQGLQFLFEYFSETQRNKGNFPGRFSGRQFSNSRSEMNVSTLELGDSALYLCVSSLAWGTNTEAFFGQGTRLTVV.

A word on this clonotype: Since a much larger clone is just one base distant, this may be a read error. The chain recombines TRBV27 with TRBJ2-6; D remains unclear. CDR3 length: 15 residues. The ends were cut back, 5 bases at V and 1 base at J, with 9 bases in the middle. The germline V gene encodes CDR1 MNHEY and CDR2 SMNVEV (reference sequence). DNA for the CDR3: TGTGCCAGCAGTGTGTCAGGTTCTGGGGCCAACGTCCTGACTTTC. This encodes CASSVSGSGANVLTF.

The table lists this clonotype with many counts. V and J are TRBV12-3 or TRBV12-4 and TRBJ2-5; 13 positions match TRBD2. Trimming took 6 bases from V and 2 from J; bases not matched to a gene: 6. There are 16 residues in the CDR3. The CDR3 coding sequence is TGTGCCAGCAGCGGACTAGCGGGGGACCCTCAAGAGACCCAGTACTTC. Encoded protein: CASSGLAGDPQETQYF.

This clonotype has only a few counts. The CDR3 here is CASSESGGVAYNEQFF. CDR3 coding DNA: TGCGCCAGCAGTGAGTCCGGCGGCGTCGCCTACAATGAGCAGTTCTTC. The chain employs TRBV10-1 and TRBJ2-1, with D hard to call. The CDR3 sequence is 16 residues long. Looked up from germline, CDR1 is WNHNN and CDR2 is SYGVQD (reference sequence). V was pared by 0 bases and J by 2 bases, with 11 bases between.

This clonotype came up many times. CDR3 sequence reads: CSARDYRQPYEQYF. CDR3 in DNA: TGCAGTGCTAGAGATTATCGGCAGCCCTACGAGCAGTACTTC. The chain links TRBV20-1 to TRBJ2-7; D remains unclear. The CDR3 totals 14 residues. From germline, CDR1 is DFQATT and CDR2 SNEGSKA (reference sequence). V was trimmed by 0 bases and J by 2 bases, leaving 11 bases between them.

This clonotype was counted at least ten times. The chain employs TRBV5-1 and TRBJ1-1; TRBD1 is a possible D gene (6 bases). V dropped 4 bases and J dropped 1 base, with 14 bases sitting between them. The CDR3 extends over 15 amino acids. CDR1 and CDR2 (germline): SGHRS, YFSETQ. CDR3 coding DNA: TGCGCCAGCAGCATGACAGGAATACCGAACACTGAAGCTTTCTTT. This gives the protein CASSMTGIPNTEAFF.

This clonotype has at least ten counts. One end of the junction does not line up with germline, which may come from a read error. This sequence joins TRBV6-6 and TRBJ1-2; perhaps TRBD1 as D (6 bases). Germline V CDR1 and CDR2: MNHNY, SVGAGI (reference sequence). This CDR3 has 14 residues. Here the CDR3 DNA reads TGTGCCAGCAGCTATGGACAGTCCCTCTATGTCTACACCTTC. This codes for CASSYGQSLYVYTF.

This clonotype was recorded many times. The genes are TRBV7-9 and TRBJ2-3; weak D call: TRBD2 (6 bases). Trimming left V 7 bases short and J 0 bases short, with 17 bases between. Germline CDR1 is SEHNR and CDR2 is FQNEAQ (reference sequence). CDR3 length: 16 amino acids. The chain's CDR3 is CASTKGRGSSTDTQYF. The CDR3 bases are TGTGCCAGCACCAAGGGGCGGGGCTCTAGCACAGATACGCAGTATTTT.

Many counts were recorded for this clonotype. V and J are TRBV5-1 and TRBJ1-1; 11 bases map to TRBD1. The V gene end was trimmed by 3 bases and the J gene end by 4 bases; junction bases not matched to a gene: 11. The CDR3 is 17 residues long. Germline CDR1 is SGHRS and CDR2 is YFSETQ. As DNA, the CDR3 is TGCGCCAGCAGCTCCCCAGGACAGGGGGCGTGGGTCACTGAAGCTTTCTTT. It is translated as CASSSPGQGAWVTEAFF.

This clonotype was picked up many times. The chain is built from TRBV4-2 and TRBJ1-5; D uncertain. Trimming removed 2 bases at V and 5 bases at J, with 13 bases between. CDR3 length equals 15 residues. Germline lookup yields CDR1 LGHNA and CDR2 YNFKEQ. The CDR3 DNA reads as TGTGCCAGCAGCCAAAGGCAAGCAGGAGATCAGCCCCAGCATTTT. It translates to CASSQRQAGDQPQHF.

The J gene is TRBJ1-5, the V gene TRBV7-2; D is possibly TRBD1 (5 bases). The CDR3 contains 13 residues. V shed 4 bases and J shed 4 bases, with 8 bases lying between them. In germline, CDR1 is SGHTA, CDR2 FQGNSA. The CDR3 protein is CASSSPGNQPQHF. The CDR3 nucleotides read TGTGCCAGCAGCTCGCCAGGGAATCAGCCCCAGCATTTT.

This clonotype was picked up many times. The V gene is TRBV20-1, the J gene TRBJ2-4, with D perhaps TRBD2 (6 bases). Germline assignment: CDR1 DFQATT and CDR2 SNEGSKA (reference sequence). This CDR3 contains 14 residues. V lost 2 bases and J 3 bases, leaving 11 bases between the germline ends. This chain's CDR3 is CSARFWGDKNIQYF. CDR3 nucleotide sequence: TGCAGTGCTAGATTCTGGGGGGACAAAAACATTCAGTACTTC.

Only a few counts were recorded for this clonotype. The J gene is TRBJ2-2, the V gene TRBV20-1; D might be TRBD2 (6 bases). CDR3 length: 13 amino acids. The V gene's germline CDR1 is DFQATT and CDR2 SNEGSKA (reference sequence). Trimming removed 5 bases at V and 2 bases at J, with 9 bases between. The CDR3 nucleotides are TGCAGTGCTCGGGACTTCAACACCGGGGAGCTGTTTTTT. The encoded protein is CSARDFNTGELFF.

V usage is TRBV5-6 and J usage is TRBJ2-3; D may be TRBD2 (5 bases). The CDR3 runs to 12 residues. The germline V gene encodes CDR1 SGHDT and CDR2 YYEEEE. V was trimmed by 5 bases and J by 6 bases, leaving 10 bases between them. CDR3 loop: CASRQTGDTQYF. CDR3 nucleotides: TGTGCCAGCAGGCAGACGGGGGATACGCAGTATTTT. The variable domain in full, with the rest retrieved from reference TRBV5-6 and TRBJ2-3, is DAGVTQSPTHLIKTRGQQVTLRCSPKSGHDTVSWYQQALGQGPQFIFQYYEEEERQRGNFPDRFSGHQFPNYSSELNVNALLLGDSALYLCASRQTGDTQYFGPGTRLTVL.

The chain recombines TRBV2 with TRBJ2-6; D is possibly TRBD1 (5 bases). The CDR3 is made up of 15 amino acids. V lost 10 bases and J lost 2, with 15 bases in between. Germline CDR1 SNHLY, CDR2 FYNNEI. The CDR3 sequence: CATKGNPAGANVLTF. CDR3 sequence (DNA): TGTGCCACCAAGGGGAACCCCGCTGGGGCCAACGTCCTGACTTTC.

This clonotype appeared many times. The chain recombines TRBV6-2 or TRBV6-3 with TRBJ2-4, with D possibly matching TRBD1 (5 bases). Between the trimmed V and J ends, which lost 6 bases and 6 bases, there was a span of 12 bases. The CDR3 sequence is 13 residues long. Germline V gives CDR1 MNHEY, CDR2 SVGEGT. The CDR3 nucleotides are TGTGCCAGCAGGTCAGGGCAGGGAAACATTCAGTACTTC. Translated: CASRSGQGNIQYF.

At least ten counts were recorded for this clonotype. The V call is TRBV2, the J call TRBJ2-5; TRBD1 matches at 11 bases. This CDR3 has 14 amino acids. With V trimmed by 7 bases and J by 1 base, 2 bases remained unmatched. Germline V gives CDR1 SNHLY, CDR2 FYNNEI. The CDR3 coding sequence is TGTGCCAGCACCGGACAGGGGGCCCAAGAGACCCAGTACTTC. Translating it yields CASTGQGAQETQYF.

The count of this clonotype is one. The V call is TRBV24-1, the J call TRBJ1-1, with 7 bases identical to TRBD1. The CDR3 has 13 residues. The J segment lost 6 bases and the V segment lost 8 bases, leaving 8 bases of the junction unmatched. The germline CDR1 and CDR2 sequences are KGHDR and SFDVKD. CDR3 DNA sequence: TGTGCCACCAACACAGGGGATAGGGCTGAAGCTTTCTTT. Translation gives CATNTGDRAEAFF.

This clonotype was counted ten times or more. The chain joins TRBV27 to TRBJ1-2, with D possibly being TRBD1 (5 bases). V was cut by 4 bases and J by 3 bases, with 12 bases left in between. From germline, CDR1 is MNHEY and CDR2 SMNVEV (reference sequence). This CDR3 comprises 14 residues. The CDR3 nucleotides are TGTGCCAGCAGTTCTGGACAATTCTACTATGGCTACACCTTC. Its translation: CASSSGQFYYGYTF.

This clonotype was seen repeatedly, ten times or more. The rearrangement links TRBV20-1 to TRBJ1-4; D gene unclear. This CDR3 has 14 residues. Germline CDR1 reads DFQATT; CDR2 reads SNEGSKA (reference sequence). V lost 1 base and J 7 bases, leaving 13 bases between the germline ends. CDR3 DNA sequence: TGCAGTGCTAGAGTCCCGACGTTCGGTGAAAAACTGTTTTTT. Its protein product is CSARVPTFGEKLFF.

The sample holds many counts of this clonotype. The CDR3 DNA reads as TGTGCCAGCAGCCCCGGGACAACCGAGCAGTACTTC. Translated, it gives CASSPGTTEQYF. The chain uses TRBV12-3 or TRBV12-4 and TRBJ2-7; possible D gene TRBD1, 6 bases. The ends were cut back, 6 bases at V and 6 bases at J, with 12 bases in the middle. The length of the CDR3 is 12 residues.

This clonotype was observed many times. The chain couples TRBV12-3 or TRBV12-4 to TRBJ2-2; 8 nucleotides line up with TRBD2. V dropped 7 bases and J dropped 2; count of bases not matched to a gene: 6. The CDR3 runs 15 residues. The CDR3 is CASNSAGGNTGELFF. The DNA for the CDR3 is TGTGCCAGCAATTCGGCGGGGGGAAACACCGGGGAGCTGTTTTTT.

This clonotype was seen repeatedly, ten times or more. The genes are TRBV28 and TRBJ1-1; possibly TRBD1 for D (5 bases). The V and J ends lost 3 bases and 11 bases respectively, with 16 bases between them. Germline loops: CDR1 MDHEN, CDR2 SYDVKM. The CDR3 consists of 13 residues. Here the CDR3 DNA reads TGTGCCAGCAGTTTGGCGGCCAGGGTTTTGGCTTTCTTT. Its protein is CASSLAARVLAFF.